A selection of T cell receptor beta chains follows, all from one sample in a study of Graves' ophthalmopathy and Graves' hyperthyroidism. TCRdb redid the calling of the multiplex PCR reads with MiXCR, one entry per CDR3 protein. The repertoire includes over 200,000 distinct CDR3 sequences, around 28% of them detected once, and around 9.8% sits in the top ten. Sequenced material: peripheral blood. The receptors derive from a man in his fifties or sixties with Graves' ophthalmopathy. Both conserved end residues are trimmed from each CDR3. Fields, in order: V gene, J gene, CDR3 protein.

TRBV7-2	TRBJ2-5	ASSLGGGGVETQY
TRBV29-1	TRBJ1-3	SVVGLDTIY
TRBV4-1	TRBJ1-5	ASSPSPGAGSNQPQH
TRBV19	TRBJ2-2	ASSNRVTGELF
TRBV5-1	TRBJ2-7	ASSSTGTGSIYEQY
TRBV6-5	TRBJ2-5	ASSYSQGAYETQY
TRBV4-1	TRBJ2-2	ASSRGLGTGELF
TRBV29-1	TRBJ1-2	SAGINYGYT
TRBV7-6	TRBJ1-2	ASSLGTGVRGYT
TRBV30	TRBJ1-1	AWMGTGDTEAF
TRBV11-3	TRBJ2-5	ASSERLAGEETQY
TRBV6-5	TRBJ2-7	ASSYSLDSAYEQY
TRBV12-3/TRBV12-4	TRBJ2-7	ASSPVFAEQY
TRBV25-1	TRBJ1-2	ASSEYDRGYGYT
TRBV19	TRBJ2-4	ASSTQGAQNIQY
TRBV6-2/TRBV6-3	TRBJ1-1	ASSQIQTRKNTEAF
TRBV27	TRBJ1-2	ASSGVKQDYGYT
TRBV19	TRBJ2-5	ASSISEGTQY
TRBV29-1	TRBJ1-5	SVEDPPDPQH
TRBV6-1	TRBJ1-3	ASSPTDSGNTIY
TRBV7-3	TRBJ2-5	ASSLTGLAQETQY
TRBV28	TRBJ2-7	ASSSQTILYSYEQY
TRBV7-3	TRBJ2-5	ASSLLAAETQY
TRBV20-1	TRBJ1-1	SARDLQGANAF
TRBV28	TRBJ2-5	ASSHGLALIKETQY
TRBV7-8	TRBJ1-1	ASSLEYGALEMNTEAF
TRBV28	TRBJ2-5	ASSFGTGRRETQY
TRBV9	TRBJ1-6	ASSGVNSPLH
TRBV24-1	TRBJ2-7	ATSDLGAGGRYEQY
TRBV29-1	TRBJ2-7	SVGGSSYEQY
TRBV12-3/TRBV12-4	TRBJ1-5	ASSTGLQPQH
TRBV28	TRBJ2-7	ASSLIRVDEQY
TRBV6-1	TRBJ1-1	ASSERVSEAF
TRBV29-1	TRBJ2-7	SVAGQGGQAYEQY
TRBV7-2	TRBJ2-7	ASSLSLAGVIYEQY
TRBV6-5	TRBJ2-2	ASTTPNTGELF
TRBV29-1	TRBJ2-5	SVGTGGLYQETQY
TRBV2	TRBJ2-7	ASKKRSSYEQY
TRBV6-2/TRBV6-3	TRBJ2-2	ASSYLAGGLGELF
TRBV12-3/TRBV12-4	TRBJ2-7	ASSFKRGPYEQY
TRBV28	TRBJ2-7	ASSLRGGLTYEQY
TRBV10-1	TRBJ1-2	ASSANNYGYT
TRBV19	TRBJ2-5	ASSIKGAGDQETQY
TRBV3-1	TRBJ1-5	ASSQGWGFQPQH
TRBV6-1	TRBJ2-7	ASSRDREYEQY
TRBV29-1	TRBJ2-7	SVVRGYSYEQY
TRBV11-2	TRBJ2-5	ASSLAVIQETQY
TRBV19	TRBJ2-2	ASISRGGAAMNTGELF
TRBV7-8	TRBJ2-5	ASSPTSPSPETQY
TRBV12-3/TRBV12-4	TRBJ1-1	ASRSGPAPGAF
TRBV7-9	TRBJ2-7	ASSPAGLGNEQY
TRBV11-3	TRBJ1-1	ASSLDKVLGGF
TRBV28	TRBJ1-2	ASSSRDIRIDGYT
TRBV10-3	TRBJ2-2	AIRPGGLAGDTGELF
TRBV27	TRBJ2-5	ASSPLGLAGGEMETQY
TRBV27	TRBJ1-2	ASSLKGYYGYT
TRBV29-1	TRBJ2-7	SVEVANSYEQY
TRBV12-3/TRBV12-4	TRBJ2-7	ASSFAHRYYEQY
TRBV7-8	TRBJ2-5	ASSPRTSGGNGKTQY